This T cell receptor beta chain was sequenced in a study of regulatory T cells in long-lasting Graves disease. About the study: Freshly diagnosed Graves' patients had used antithyroid drugs for under 3 months.

Combining iRepertoire HTBI primers with Arm-PCR of CDR3 regions, the authors built TCR beta libraries. TCRdb re-derived calls from the multiplex PCR reads in MiXCR, one entry per CDR3 protein. The sample has roughly 420,000 distinct CDR3 sequences; about 15% are singletons. CDR3 length: 15 residues. Germline loops: CDR1 SQVTM, CDR2 ANQGSEA. V lost 4 bases and J 0 bases, leaving 14 bases between the germline ends. Time point: newly diagnosed GD, antithyroid drugs for less than 3 months. Generation of the TCR library employed RNA extracted from PBMCs. This clonotype turned up a few times. The same sample was also studied in work on T cells in Graves' hyperthyroidism and ophthalmopathy. Per that paper: Using the HTBI primer set, a first-round RT-PCR was run on the TCR CDR3. With a median lead of 6.5 months before onset, the model predicted ophthalmopathy.

This chain links TRBV29-1 with TRBJ2-3; D not certain. The clonotype comes from a woman in her twenties or thirties with Graves disease. This specimen consisted of peripheral blood mononuclear cells (PBMCs), obtained at new diagnosis, from a patient treated with antithyroid drugs. The CDR3 spells CSVVGSRASTDTQYF. The CDR3 DNA reads TGCAGCGTTGTAGGTAGCCGAGCCAGCACAGATACGCAGTATTTT.